Only a few counts were recorded for the clone carrying this T cell receptor beta chain. Antigen specificity is unknown. This sample stems from a study of T cell responses to AZD1222 COVID-19 vaccine. At the level of the study: Investigators merged groups given second doses at roughly 4 or roughly 12 weeks.

Sequencing used immunoSEQ multiplex PCR; TCRdb keeps in-frame clones, though not all of them. The sample consists of approximately 100,000 clones, roughly 86% of them appearing once. Study-level points and caveats: All repertoire sampling was performed exclusively after the peak T cell response.

Germline V CDR1 and CDR2: LNHDA, SQIVND (reference sequence). This CDR3 comprises 14 residues. Trimming removed 3 bases from V and 1 base from J, with 9 bases in between. V usage is TRBV19 and J usage is TRBJ2-5; D ambiguous. The clonotype originates from an adult in good health. This material consisted of peripheral blood, taken on day 0 of AZD1222 vaccination. The DNA of the CDR3 is TGTGCCAGTAGTATGCCCGGGCTCCAAGAGACCCAGTACTTC. This translates into CASSMPGLQETQYF.